The clone carrying this T cell receptor beta chain was picked up many times. Sample time point: sample taken at primary tumor resection. Frozen PBMC, nontumor lung or tumor provided whole RNA, which was sequenced unsorted. This sample is part of a study of spatial heterogeneity in lung cancer. Study summary: Detection consistently yielded more beta chains than alpha chains.

A unique molecular identifier was attached to every TCR cDNA molecule. In TCRdb, the 5' RACE reads were re-called with MiXCR into one record per CDR3 protein. Of tens of thousands of distinct CDR3 sequences in the sample, 4.6% are singletons; the top ten hold 6.5% to 9%. The germline V gene has CDR1 KGHSH and CDR2 LQKENI. This CDR3 contains 12 residues. The V gene lost 5 bases and the J gene lost 8 bases, with 9 bases spanning the gap. The input for sequencing was PBMCs, taken at surgery. The receptor comes from a male donor with early-stage non-small cell lung cancer. The chain employs TRBV18 and TRBJ1-4; D not certain. The CDR3, as DNA: TGTGCCAGCTCAGGAGAGGCGGAAAAACTGTTTTTT. Amino acids: CASSGEAEKLFF.